What follows are 30 T cell receptor beta chains derived from one specimen sequenced in a study of technical replicates of blood from a few donors. Only in-frame clones appear in the TCRdb table, and some are missing; sequencing was by immunoSEQ multiplex PCR. The sample consists of 85,000 to 95,000 clones, roughly 95% of them appearing once. Material for sequencing was T cells isolated from PBMCs. The receptors originated from a human donor in good health.

The V and J genes are TRBV28 and TRBJ2-1, with D possibly TRBD1 on 6 matching bases. The germline gives CDR1 MDHEN, CDR2 SYDVKM. There are 15 residues in the CDR3. V lost 5 bases to trimming and J lost 0 bases, with 11 bases between them. Written as DNA, the CDR3 is TGTGCCAGCAGTCCTACAGGGTACTCCTACAATGAGCAGTTCTTC. This sequence encodes CASSPTGYSYNEQFF. Complete variable domain (other parts from reference TRBV28 and TRBJ2-1): DVKVTQSSRYLVKRTGEKVFLECVQDMDHENMFWYRQDPGLGLRLIYFSYDVKMKEKGDIPEGYSVSREKKERFSLILESASTNQTSMYLCASSPTGYSYNEQFFGPGTRLTVL.

The V and J genes are TRBV28 and TRBJ1-2; 8 bases line up with TRBD1. In germline, CDR1 is MDHEN, CDR2 SYDVKM. The CDR3 loop spans 15 amino acids. The trim removed 6 bases at V and 0 bases at J, leaving 6 bases unmatched. CDR3 in amino acids: CASRATGDANYGYTF. Written as DNA, the CDR3 is TGTGCCAGCAGGGCGACAGGGGATGCTAACTATGGCTACACCTTC.

This chain links TRBV28 with TRBJ2-7, with a weak D call TRBD1 (6 bases). The CDR3 has 14 amino acids. V lost 1 base, J lost 2 bases, and 9 bases lay in between. Germline values: CDR1 MDHEN, CDR2 SYDVKM. The CDR3 coding sequence is TGTGCCAGCAGTTTATACACAGGGACCTACGAGCAGTACTTC. Translation gives CASSLYTGTYEQYF.

The V gene is TRBV30, the J gene TRBJ2-7; 7 bases line up with TRBD2. CDR1 is GTSNPN, CDR2 SVGIG, per germline (reference sequence). V lost 3 bases and J lost 3; bases outside the gene matches: 2. CDR3 length equals 12 residues. In DNA form, the CDR3 reads TGTGCCTGGAGCGGGACTAACTACGAGCAGTACTTC. It yields the protein CAWSGTNYEQYF.

The V gene is TRBV7-6, the J gene TRBJ2-1, with 7 bases that match TRBD1. V dropped 2 bases and J dropped 7; count of bases not matched to a gene: 5. Germline CDR1 reads SGHVS; CDR2 reads FNYEAQ. The CDR3 contains 14 residues. CDR3 in DNA: TGTGCCAGCAGCTTAAACAGGGGTATTAATGAGCAGTTCTTC. Amino acid sequence: CASSLNRGINEQFF.

The chain couples TRBV7-6 to TRBJ2-2, with TRBD2 matching 7 bases. The CDR3 runs to 16 residues. V gave up 1 base and J gave up 6 bases; unmatched junction bases: 8. Germline V gives CDR1 SGHVS, CDR2 FNYEAQ. CDR3 nucleotides: TGTGCCAGCAGCTTAGGGGCTGCGGGAGCCGCCGGGGAGCTGTTTTTT. Its translation is CASSLGAAGAAGELFF. Looking up the rest from reference TRBV7-6 and TRBJ2-2 gives the full variable domain: GAGVSQSPRYKVTKRGQDVALRCDPISGHVSLYWYRQALGQGPEFLTYFNYEAQQDKSGLPNDRFSAERPEGSISTLTIQRTEQRDSAMYRCASSLGAAGAAGELFFGEGSRLTVL.

The chain is built from TRBV4-1 and TRBJ1-1; D perhaps matches TRBD1 (6 bases). Trimming stripped 1 base from V and 0 bases from J, with 12 bases between. This CDR3 has 16 residues. In germline, CDR1 is MGHRA, CDR2 YSYEKL. CDR3 sequence reads: CASSQGGRGMNTEAFF. DNA of the CDR3: TGCGCCAGCAGCCAAGGCGGGAGGGGGATGAACACTGAAGCTTTCTTT.

The CDR3 loop is CAWIGKGVTYEQYF. The CDR3, as DNA: TGTGCCTGGATAGGTAAAGGGGTTACCTACGAGCAGTACTTC. The genes are TRBV30 and TRBJ2-7; tentatively, D is TRBD1 (5 bases). V was clipped by 4 bases and J by 2 bases, with 15 bases between them. This CDR3 spans 14 amino acids. The V gene's germline CDR1 is GTSNPN and CDR2 SVGIG (reference sequence).

The J gene is TRBJ2-7, the V gene TRBV27, with 13 nucleotides matching TRBD2. CDR1 and CDR2 from the germline V gene are MNHEY and SMNVEV (reference sequence). The CDR3 covers 15 residues. J was trimmed by 7 bases and V by 5 bases; bases with no gene match: 8. The CDR3 spells CASSLTSGRAKEQYF. The CDR3 nucleotides are TGTGCCAGCAGTCTCACTAGCGGGAGGGCGAAAGAGCAGTACTTC.

This chain joins TRBV30 and TRBJ2-1; no clear D gene. Germline V CDR1 and CDR2: GTSNPN, SVGIG (reference sequence). V was pared by 6 bases and J by 2 bases, with 8 bases between. The length of the CDR3 is 12 residues. CDR3: CACLIPYNEQFF. DNA of the CDR3: TGTGCCTGCCTAATACCCTACAATGAGCAGTTCTTC. The full variable domain, rest sourced from reference TRBV30 and TRBJ2-1, is SQTIHQWPATLVQPVGSPLSLECTVEGTSNPNLYWYRQAAGRGLQLLFYSVGIGQISSEVPQNLSASRPQDRQFILSSKKLLLSDSGFYLCACLIPYNEQFFGPGTRLTVL.

This clone was found once. The chain recombines TRBV7-2 with TRBJ2-7; D gene uncertain. The germline V and J ends were trimmed by 1 base and 3 bases, with 16 bases remaining between them. Germline V gives CDR1 SGHTA, CDR2 FQGNSA. CDR3 length: 16 amino acids. Written as DNA, the CDR3 is TGTGCCAGCAGCTTAGGCCCAATCGACTCCCACTACGAGCAGTACTTC. It specifies CASSLGPIDSHYEQYF.

The rearrangement uses TRBV10-3 and TRBJ2-7; maybe TRBD2 (5 bases). Germline loops: CDR1 ENHRY, CDR2 SYGVKD. V gave up 0 bases and J gave up 2 bases, with 11 bases separating them. The CDR3 runs 15 residues. CDR3 bases: TGTGCCATCAGTGAGTCTTCTAGCAGTCCCTACGAGCAGTACTTC. Translated, it gives CAISESSSSPYEQYF.

The rearrangement uses TRBV19 and TRBJ1-1; D uncertain. Deletions cut 3 bases from V and 3 bases from J, with 8 bases between. The CDR3 covers 13 residues. The germline V gene has CDR1 LNHDA and CDR2 SQIVND (reference sequence). The CDR3 loop is CASSIDSHTEAFF. CDR3 DNA sequence: TGTGCCAGTAGTATTGACTCACACACTGAAGCTTTCTTT.

This sequence joins TRBV28 and TRBJ2-7; weak D call: TRBD1 (6 bases). The CDR3 has 14 residues. The V end was cut by 3 bases, the J end by 2 bases, with 11 bases between. Germline lookup yields CDR1 MDHEN and CDR2 SYDVKM. The CDR3 nucleotides read TGTGCCAGCAGTTTCGGACAGAAACCCTACGAGCAGTACTTC. This codes for CASSFGQKPYEQYF.

This clone was seen a single time. This chain connects TRBV10-3 to TRBJ2-1; weak D call: TRBD2 (6 bases). Trimming left V 7 bases short and J 3 bases short, with 10 bases between. Looked up from germline, CDR1 is ENHRY and CDR2 is SYGVKD. This CDR3 has 13 residues. The DNA of the CDR3 is TGTGCCATCATGGGGGGAGTCTACAATGAGCAGTTCTTC. It translates to CAIMGGVYNEQFF.

The table lists this clone with a count of one. The chain is built from TRBV25-1 and TRBJ1-5; TRBD1 is a possible D gene (6 bases). The CDR3 is 13 residues long. From germline, CDR1 is MGHDK and CDR2 SYGVNS. Trimming shortened V by 2 bases and J by 6 bases, and 8 bases separated the two germline ends. CDR3 DNA: TGTGCCAGCAGTGAACGAGGGGGTCAGCCCCAGCATTTT. It codes for CASSERGGQPQHF.

The chain has TRBV27 and TRBJ1-2, with no clear D. V lost 3 bases to trimming and J lost 5 bases, with 10 bases between them. CDR1 is MNHEY and CDR2 is SMNVEV in the germline V gene (reference sequence). CDR3 length equals 13 residues. In DNA, the CDR3 is TGTGCCAGCAGTTTCGAGGGATATTATGGCTACACCTTC. Its translation: CASSFEGYYGYTF.

The chain combines TRBV5-4 with TRBJ2-7; perhaps TRBD1 as D (5 bases). V dropped 4 bases and J dropped 5 bases, with 13 bases sitting between them. The CDR3 consists of 13 residues. Germline CDR1 is SGHNT and CDR2 is YYREEE (reference sequence). Here the CDR3 reads CASSHLIGDEQYF. DNA of the CDR3: TGTGCCAGCAGCCACTTAATAGGGGACGAGCAGTACTTC.

The V and J genes are TRBV7-2 and TRBJ1-1; 8 positions agree with TRBD1. The CDR3 consists of 16 residues. The V gene end was trimmed by 5 bases and the J gene end by 2 bases; junction bases not matched to a gene: 10. Germline CDR1 and CDR2: SGHTA and FQGNSA. CDR3 amino acids: CASSPGGGKGNTEAFF. Here the CDR3 DNA reads TGTGCCAGCAGCCCAGGGGGCGGGAAAGGAAACACTGAAGCTTTCTTT.

This chain connects TRBV19 to TRBJ1-1; D unclear. CDR1 and CDR2 from the germline V gene are LNHDA and SQIVND (reference sequence). Trimming cost V 6 bases and J 0 bases, with 17 bases left between them. The CDR3 length is 16 residues. Written as DNA, the CDR3 is TGTGCCAGTAGCTGGGGTAGGAGGGATTTGAACACTGAAGCTTTCTTT. It specifies CASSWGRRDLNTEAFF.

The chain joins TRBV19 to TRBJ2-3, with 10 positions matching TRBD2. The CDR3 totals 18 residues. Germline CDR1 is LNHDA and CDR2 is SQIVND (reference sequence). V trimming: 3 bases; J trimming: 0 bases; junction bases outside the gene matches: 9. The CDR3 DNA reads TGTGCCAGTAGTATTGGACTAGCGGAAGGAACTAGCACAGATACGCAGTATTTT. It codes for CASSIGLAEGTSTDTQYF.

The V call is TRBV5-1, the J call TRBJ2-5; maybe TRBD2 (7 bases). Germline V gives CDR1 SGHRS, CDR2 YFSETQ. V was shortened by 3 bases and J by 5 bases, with 14 bases between the two germline ends. The CDR3 totals 14 residues. CDR3 DNA: TGCGCCAGCAGCTCACCGGGGGGCCTGGAGACCCAGTACTTC. Its protein product is CASSSPGGLETQYF.

The chain is built from TRBV28 and TRBJ2-1; 10 bases line up with TRBD1. Germline values: CDR1 MDHEN, CDR2 SYDVKM. The CDR3 runs 16 residues. J lost 10 bases, V lost 6 bases, and 15 bases had no gene match. In DNA form, the CDR3 reads TGTGCCAGCAGGGCTTTTACCGGGACAGGGGTCCCCGAGCAGTTCTTC. It encodes CASRAFTGTGVPEQFF. The variable domain in full, with the rest retrieved from reference TRBV28 and TRBJ2-1, is DVKVTQSSRYLVKRTGEKVFLECVQDMDHENMFWYRQDPGLGLRLIYFSYDVKMKEKGDIPEGYSVSREKKERFSLILESASTNQTSMYLCASRAFTGTGVPEQFFGPGTRLTVL.

This chain connects TRBV23-1 to TRBJ2-7, with TRBD1 identical over 9 bases. TRBV23-1 is annotated as an ORF whose role is uncertain. V was pared by 4 bases and J by 3 bases, with 7 bases of the junction left unmatched. The CDR3 covers 15 residues. This chain's CDR3 is CASSLRNRGRYEQYF. The CDR3 region has the DNA TGCGCCAGCAGTCTCCGGAACAGGGGGCGCTACGAGCAGTACTTC.

The chain links TRBV5-1 to TRBJ1-1; D is possibly TRBD1 (5 bases). CDR1 SGHRS and CDR2 YFSETQ come from the germline V gene. This CDR3 spans 16 amino acids. V shed 4 bases and J shed 1 base, with 17 bases lying between them. In DNA form, the CDR3 reads TGCGCCAGCAGCGACGGACCCCAAGGGGAGAACACTGAAGCTTTCTTT. Protein product: CASSDGPQGENTEAFF.

In this sample, this clone turned up once. Here the CDR3 reads CASSSSFFPNEQFF. CDR3 bases: TGCGCCAGCAGCTCGAGCTTTTTTCCAAATGAGCAGTTCTTC. V usage is TRBV5-1 and J usage is TRBJ2-1; D remains ambiguous. This CDR3 comprises 14 residues. The V gene's germline CDR1 is SGHRS and CDR2 YFSETQ. The V gene lost 3 bases and the J gene lost 7 bases, with 14 bases spanning the gap.

The chain has TRBV12-5 and TRBJ1-2, with D uncertain. CDR3 length equals 13 residues. The V and J ends lost 7 bases and 2 bases respectively, with 11 bases between them. CDR1 is LGHNT and CDR2 is FRNRAP in the germline V gene. The CDR3 DNA reads as TGTGCTAGTGCCGGAGGTGTAAACTATGGCTACACCTTC. It specifies CASAGGVNYGYTF.

J is TRBJ1-1 and V is TRBV11-2, with 9 bases that match TRBD1. Unmatched junction bases numbered 10, after V lost 5 bases and J lost 0 bases. The CDR3 totals 17 residues. The germline V gene encodes CDR1 SGHAT and CDR2 FQNNGV. The CDR3 reads CASSKQPGQGLNTEAFF. The CDR3, as DNA: TGTGCCAGCAGCAAACAACCGGGACAGGGCCTGAACACTGAAGCTTTCTTT.

The V and J genes are TRBV5-1 and TRBJ2-3; weak D call: TRBD1 (5 bases). CDR1 SGHRS and CDR2 YFSETQ come from the germline V gene. The ends were cut back, 5 bases at V and 0 bases at J, with 16 bases in the middle. The CDR3 has 16 amino acids. CDR3 DNA sequence: TGCGCCAGCAGTCTACAGGTAGGAACTAGCACAGATACGCAGTATTTT. This sequence encodes CASSLQVGTSTDTQYF. The full variable domain, completed using reference TRBV5-1 and TRBJ2-3, is KAGVTQTPRYLIKTRGQQVTLSCSPISGHRSVSWYQQTPGQGLQFLFEYFSETQRNKGNFPGRFSGRQFSNSRSEMNVSTLELGDSALYLCASSLQVGTSTDTQYFGPGTRLTVL.

This chain joins TRBV7-2 and TRBJ2-7; 8 bases map to TRBD2. The CDR3 contains 15 residues. V lost 2 bases, J lost 3 bases, and 6 bases stayed unmatched. Per germline, CDR1 SGHTA and CDR2 FQGNSA. This chain's CDR3 is CASSLYSGEGYEQYF. DNA of the CDR3: TGTGCCAGCAGCTTATATAGCGGGGAGGGCTACGAGCAGTACTTC.